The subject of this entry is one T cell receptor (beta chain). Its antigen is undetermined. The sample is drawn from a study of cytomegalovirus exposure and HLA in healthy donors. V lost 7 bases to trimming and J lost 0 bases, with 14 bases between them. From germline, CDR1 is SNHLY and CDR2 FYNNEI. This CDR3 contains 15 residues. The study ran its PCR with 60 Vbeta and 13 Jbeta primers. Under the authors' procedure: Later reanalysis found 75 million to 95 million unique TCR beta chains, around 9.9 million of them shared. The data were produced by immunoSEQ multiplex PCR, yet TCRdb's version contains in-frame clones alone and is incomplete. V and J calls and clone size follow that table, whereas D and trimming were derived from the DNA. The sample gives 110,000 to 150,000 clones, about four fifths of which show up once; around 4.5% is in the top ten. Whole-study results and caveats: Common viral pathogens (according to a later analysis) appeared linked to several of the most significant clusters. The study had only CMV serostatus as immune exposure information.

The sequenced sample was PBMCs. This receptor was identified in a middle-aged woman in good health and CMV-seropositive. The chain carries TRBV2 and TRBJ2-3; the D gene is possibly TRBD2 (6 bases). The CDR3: CASTLGGPSTDTQYF. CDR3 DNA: TGTGCCAGCACTCTAGGAGGGCCTAGCACAGATACGCAGTATTTT.